The rows below give T cell receptor beta chains drawn from one sample of a study of graft-versus-host responses after intestinal transplantation. Sequenced by immunoSEQ multiplex PCR; TCRdb stores in-frame clones only, minus some. The sample comprises about 50,000 clones, about nine tenths of which are singletons, and over 2% rests with the top ten. Which antigens these TCRs recognize remains unknown. This material consisted of unstimulated CD4+ T cells sorted from spleen or lymph node cells, taken before transplant. Receptor source: a human donor who was the organ donor for an intestinal transplant. The CDR3 runs from the conserved cysteine through the conserved F or W. Fields, in order: J gene, V gene, clone size, D gene, CDR3 length, CDR3 DNA, CDR3 protein. A D gene is named only where the DNA matches it firmly. Size is omitted from some rows. Given values are once, few, many or a class for expanded clones.

J: TRBJ2-3; V: TRBV11-3; size: once; D: TRBD2; length: 16; DNA: TGTGCCAGCAGATACAAGACTAGCGACTGCACAGATACGCAGTATTTT; CDR3: CASRYKTSDCTDTQYF
J: TRBJ2-5; V: TRBV4-3; size: -; D: TRBD2; length: 15; DNA: TGCGCCAGCAGCCAAGAGGGGACTAGCGGGGAGACCCAGTACTTC; CDR3: CASSQEGTSGETQYF
J: TRBJ1-1; V: TRBV2; size: -; D: -; length: 14; DNA: TGTGCCAGCAGTGAATACGGACATATCGCTGAAGCTTTCTTT; CDR3: CASSEYGHIAEAFF
J: TRBJ2-1; V: TRBV9; size: -; D: TRBD2; length: 16; DNA: TGTGCCAGCAGCCCTTCCGGGACTAAAGTCTACAATGAGCAGTTCTTC; CDR3: CASSPSGTKVYNEQFF
J: TRBJ2-1; V: TRBV4-2; size: -; D: -; length: 13; DNA: TGTGCCAGCAGCCAAGATACGGGCAATGAGCAGTTCTTC; CDR3: CASSQDTGNEQFF
J: TRBJ2-7; V: TRBV7-2; size: -; D: -; length: 14; DNA: TGTGCCAGCAGCCCCCGACTGGGACCCTACGAGCAGTACTTC; CDR3: CASSPRLGPYEQYF
J: TRBJ1-1; V: TRBV11-2; size: -; D: -; length: 14; DNA: TGTGCCAGCAGCTACGTCAATGAGGGGACTGAAGCTTTCTTT; CDR3: CASSYVNEGTEAFF
J: TRBJ2-7; V: TRBV18; size: -; D: TRBD2; length: 14; DNA: TGTGCCAGCTCACCGGCGAGCGGGAGTCCCGAGCAGTACTTC; CDR3: CASSPASGSPEQYF
J: TRBJ2-5; V: TRBV4-2; size: -; D: -; length: 18; DNA: TGTGCCAGCAGCCAAGATCCGGGGGCTAGCGGACCACAAGAGACCCAGTACTTC; CDR3: CASSQDPGASGPQETQYF
J: TRBJ2-2; V: TRBV6-6; size: -; D: TRBD2; length: 16; DNA: TGTGCCAGCAGTAGGGGACTAGCGGGAGAGGGCGGGGAGCTGTTTTTT; CDR3: CASSRGLAGEGGELFF
J: TRBJ2-3; V: TRBV5-1; size: -; D: TRBD2; length: 16; DNA: TGCGCCAGCAGCTTGAGGACTAGCGGGAGCACAGATACGCAGTATTTT; CDR3: CASSLRTSGSTDTQYF
J: TRBJ2-5; V: TRBV6-1; size: -; D: -; length: 14; DNA: TGTGCCAGCAGTGAATTGGCTAGCCAAGAGACCCAGTACTTC; CDR3: CASSELASQETQYF
J: TRBJ2-2; V: TRBV21-1; size: -; D: -; length: 19; DNA: TGTGCCAGCAGACAATGGAACAGAGCGATGGGGGGGCACACCGGGGAGCTGTTTTTT; CDR3: CASRQWNRAMGGHTGELFF
J: TRBJ2-5; V: TRBV5-1; size: -; D: TRBD1; length: 17; DNA: TGCGCCAGCAGCTTCGGCCGGGACAGGGGGATCCAAGAGACCCAGTACTTC; CDR3: CASSFGRDRGIQETQYF
J: TRBJ2-1; V: TRBV4-3; size: -; D: TRBD2; length: 17; DNA: TGCGCCAGCAGCCAAGATCTCCTAGCGGGAGTTCCCCATGAGCAGTTCTTC; CDR3: CASSQDLLAGVPHEQFF
J: TRBJ2-6; V: TRBV18; size: -; D: -; length: 15; DNA: TGTGCCAGCTCACCGGTGGCCGCTGGGGCCAACGTCCTGACTTTC; CDR3: CASSPVAAGANVLTF
J: TRBJ2-3; V: TRBV7-9; size: -; D: TRBD2; length: 15; DNA: TGTGCCAGCAGCTTAGGGACTAGCGGGACAGATACGCAGTATTTT; CDR3: CASSLGTSGTDTQYF